The clone carrying this TCR beta chain occurred a few times. Its antigen is currently unknown. Germline V gene data show CDR1 as SQVTM and CDR2 as ANQGSEA. The V end lost 7 bases, the J end lost 11 bases, and 23 bases lay between the germline ends. CDR3 length equals 13 residues. PCR was performed a second time for about 7 to 11 cycles using a sample-barcoded 5' primer and a J-beta primer mix. Each cDNA was tagged by a template-switch adaptor containing 12 random nucleotides. MiXCR was run by TCRdb on the 5' RACE reads, yielding one entry per CDR3 protein. The table records 850,000 to 1,300,000 distinct CDR3 sequences, under 45% of them present only once. This entry belongs to a study of blood T cells in healthy people across ages. General observations from the study: Donor CMV infection status was unknown, possibly confounding age-related changes in expanded clonotypes.

The TCR comes from a woman aged 60-75 years in good health. Material: blood. V and J are TRBV29-1 and TRBJ2-5; a weak D match, TRBD2 (6 bases). Here the CDR3 reads CSGVGLVFGEQYF. The DNA for the CDR3 is TGCAGCGGAGTGGGACTCGTCTTTGGGGAGCAGTACTTC.